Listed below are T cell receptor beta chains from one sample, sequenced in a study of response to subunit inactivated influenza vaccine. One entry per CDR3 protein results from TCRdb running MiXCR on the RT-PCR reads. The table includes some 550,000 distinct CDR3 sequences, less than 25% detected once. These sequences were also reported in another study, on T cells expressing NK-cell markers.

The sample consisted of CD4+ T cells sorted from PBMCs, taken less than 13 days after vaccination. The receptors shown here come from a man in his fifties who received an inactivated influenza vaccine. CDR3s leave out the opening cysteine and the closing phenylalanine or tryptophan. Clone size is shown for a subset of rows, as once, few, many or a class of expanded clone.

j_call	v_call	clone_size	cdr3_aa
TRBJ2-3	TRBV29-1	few	SALNLAGDTDTQY
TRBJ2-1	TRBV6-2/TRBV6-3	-	ASSYTGIGEQF
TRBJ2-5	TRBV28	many	ASSSLRRASGSGGGETQY
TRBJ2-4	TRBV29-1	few	SASTGGLAKNIQY
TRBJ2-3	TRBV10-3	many	AISDGGSGDTQY
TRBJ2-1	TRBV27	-	ASSLFPGQGPPYNEQF
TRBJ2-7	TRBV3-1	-	AGSQDRGRYEQY
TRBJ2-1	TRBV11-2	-	ASSLQIRFGISNEQF
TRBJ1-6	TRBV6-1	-	ASSEVDLNSPLH
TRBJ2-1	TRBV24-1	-	TTSGDGYNEQF
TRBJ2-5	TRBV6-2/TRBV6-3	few	ASSQLAGAQAETQY
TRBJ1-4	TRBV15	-	ATSRDRGYEKLF
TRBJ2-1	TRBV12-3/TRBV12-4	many	ASSPDVGGANEQF
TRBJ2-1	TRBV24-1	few	ATSRGTSFNEQF
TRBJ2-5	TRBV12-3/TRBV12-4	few	ASSLRASGNHKETQY
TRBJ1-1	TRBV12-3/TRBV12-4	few	ASSFGQRLNTEAF
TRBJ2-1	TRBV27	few	ASRGTAGNEQF
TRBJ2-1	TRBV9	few	ASSAGKSLSGRNVHEQF
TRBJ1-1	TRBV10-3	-	AIAGQGGMNTEAF
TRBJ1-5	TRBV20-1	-	SANLGLNQPQH
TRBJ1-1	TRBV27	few	ASRIQGDTEAF
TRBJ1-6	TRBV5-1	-	ASSLAGYSPLH
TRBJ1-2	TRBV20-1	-	SAGRAGTASADGYT
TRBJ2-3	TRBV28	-	ASSLPSGITDTQY
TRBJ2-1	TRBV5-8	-	ASRRWGDTYNEQF
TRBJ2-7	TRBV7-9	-	ASSLAGHMNEQY
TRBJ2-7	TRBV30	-	AWSPTKQGYEQY
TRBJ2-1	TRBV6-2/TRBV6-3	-	ASSYLGPGEQF
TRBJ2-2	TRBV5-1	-	ASSLGLAGASNTGELF